Listed here are 20 T cell receptor beta chains from one sample, sequenced in a study of response to subunit inactivated influenza vaccine (dated by TCRdb to 2017 to 2018). The protocol used for the library was RT-PCR. TCRdb shows the sequencer as Illumina HiSeq 2500. TCRdb reprocessed the public reads (quality trimming at Q25 with fastp, clone calling with MiXCR) and kept in-frame beta chains. Every distinct CDR3 protein forms one entry, paired with its most common genes and DNA. The sample yields fewer than 700,000 distinct CDR3 sequences; under 15% were counted once. Jointly, the top ten make up 10% to 15% of the sample. The intended sense of this specimen's time point label: approximately 45 days after influenza vaccine administration. Specimen: PBMCs from blood, collected roughly 6 weeks after vaccination. The receptor set was obtained from a man aged 45 to 65 who received an inactivated influenza vaccine. Donor details come from another sample of the same person, matched by shared clones.

This sequence joins TRBV12-3 or TRBV12-4 and TRBJ1-2; D may be TRBD1 (5 bases). Trimming cost V 11 bases and J 2 bases, with 18 bases left between them. The CDR3 runs to 14 residues. CDR3 bases: TGTGCCGTTGGCCGGGACTTGAGCAACTATGGCTACACCTTC. Its translation is CAVGRDLSNYGYTF.

The rearrangement joins TRBV20-1 to TRBJ2-1, with D maybe TRBD2 (6 bases). CDR3 length equals 16 residues. With 1 base removed from V and 2 bases from J, the gap between germline ends came to 15 bases. The germline CDR1 and CDR2 sequences are DFQATT and SNEGSKA (reference sequence). For the CDR3, the DNA is TGCAGTGCTAGAGGAGTTCCCAGGAGGGCCTACAATGAGCAGTTCTTC. This sequence encodes CSARGVPRRAYNEQFF.

This clonotype was recorded many times. This chain connects TRBV20-1 to TRBJ2-1, with 11 bases that match TRBD2. This CDR3 comprises 16 residues. The V segment lost 3 bases and the J segment 2 bases; nucleotides outside the gene matches: 6. Germline CDR1 DFQATT, CDR2 SNEGSKA (reference sequence). As DNA, the CDR3 is TGCAGTGCTAGGACCGGGACTAGCGGAACCTACAATGAGCAGTTCTTC. Its translation: CSARTGTSGTYNEQFF.

This clonotype showed up many times. This chain connects TRBV5-1 to TRBJ2-7; D is ambiguous. This CDR3 spans 15 amino acids. V gave up 0 bases and J gave up 1 base, with 11 bases separating them. The germline CDR1 and CDR2 sequences are SGHRS and YFSETQ. The CDR3 is CASSLDSSRSYEQYF. CDR3 coding DNA: TGCGCCAGCAGCTTGGATAGTTCCCGTTCCTACGAGCAGTACTTC. The full variable domain, rest sourced from reference TRBV5-1 and TRBJ2-7, is KAGVTQTPRYLIKTRGQQVTLSCSPISGHRSVSWYQQTPGQGLQFLFEYFSETQRNKGNFPGRFSGRQFSNSRSEMNVSTLELGDSALYLCASSLDSSRSYEQYFGPGTRLTVT.

V and J are TRBV20-1 and TRBJ1-2; maybe TRBD1 (5 bases). V was trimmed by 6 bases and J by 7 bases, leaving 18 bases between them. CDR1 DFQATT and CDR2 SNEGSKA come from the germline V gene (reference sequence). The CDR3 runs 13 residues. This CDR3 reads CSAPRGVGSGYTF. The CDR3 region has the DNA TGCAGTGCCCCCCGGGGCGTCGGGTCTGGCTACACCTTC.

The sample holds a few counts of this clonotype. V usage is TRBV20-1 and J usage is TRBJ2-1; D not certain. CDR3 length equals 14 residues. The germline V gene encodes CDR1 DFQATT and CDR2 SNEGSKA (reference sequence). With 0 bases removed from V and 5 bases from J, the gap between germline ends came to 11 bases. The CDR3: CSARDMGTHNEQFF. The CDR3 DNA sequence: TGCAGTGCTAGAGATATGGGCACCCACAATGAGCAGTTCTTC.

The rearrangement links TRBV20-1 to TRBJ2-5; 7 positions match TRBD2. With V trimmed by 5 bases and J by 5 bases, 11 bases remained unmatched. The CDR3 contains 14 residues. The germline V gene has CDR1 DFQATT and CDR2 SNEGSKA (reference sequence). The CDR3 DNA sequence: TGCAGTGCTCTCTTCCTCGGGGGGAGCGAGACCCAGTACTTC. Translating gives CSALFLGGSETQYF.

This clonotype has a handful of counts. The CDR3 loop reads CASSFWSDEQYF. CDR3 in DNA: TGTGCCAGCAGTTTCTGGTCGGACGAGCAGTACTTC. J is TRBJ2-7 and V is TRBV12-3 or TRBV12-4; unclear D gene. V was trimmed by 3 bases and J by 5 bases, leaving 8 bases between them. This CDR3 has 12 amino acids.

This chain joins TRBV2 and TRBJ2-1; 8 nucleotides align to TRBD1. CDR1 and CDR2 (germline): SNHLY, FYNNEI. The junction had 5 bases not matched to a gene; V was cut back by 7 bases and J by 3 bases. This CDR3 is built from 14 residues. The CDR3 DNA is TGTGCCAGCACCCTCGGACAGGGCTACAATGAGCAGTTCTTC. It encodes CASTLGQGYNEQFF.

The CDR3 sequence is CASSPGPHIQYF. The CDR3 bases are TGTGCCAGCAGCCCGGGACCCCACATTCAGTACTTC. The genes are TRBV5-5 and TRBJ2-4; D possibly uses TRBD1 or TRBD2 (5 bases each). CDR1 and CDR2 (germline): SGHKS, YYEKEE (reference sequence). The ends were cut back, 4 bases at V and 8 bases at J, with 10 bases in the middle. The CDR3 length is 12 residues.

The chain couples TRBV5-5 to TRBJ2-2, with D uncertain. CDR3 length: 10 residues. Per the germline V gene, CDR1 is SGHKS and CDR2 is YYEKEE (reference sequence). Trimming left V 10 bases short and J 5 bases short, with 6 bases between. In nucleotides, the CDR3 is TGTGCCGGAAAAACCGGGGAGCTGTTTTTT. It yields the protein CAGKTGELFF. Full variable domain (missing parts from reference TRBV5-5 and TRBJ2-2): DAGVTQSPTHLIKTRGQQVTLRCSPISGHKSVSWYQQVLGQGPQFIFQYYEKEERGRGNFPDRFSARQFPNYSSELNVNALLLGDSALYLCAGKTGELFFGEGSRLTVL.

This clonotype was observed a handful of times. The chain couples TRBV7-6 to TRBJ2-7, with 8 nucleotides matching TRBD1. Per germline, CDR1 SGHVS and CDR2 FNYEAQ. The CDR3 has 14 residues. V shed 0 bases, J shed 7 bases, and the junction held 5 bases outside the gene matches. The CDR3 sequence: CASSLADRVGEQYF. The CDR3 DNA reads TGTGCCAGCAGCTTAGCGGACAGGGTGGGAGAGCAGTACTTC. Combining the CDR3 with reference TRBV7-6 and TRBJ2-7 gives the whole variable domain GAGVSQSPRYKVTKRGQDVALRCDPISGHVSLYWYRQALGQGPEFLTYFNYEAQQDKSGLPNDRFSAERPEGSISTLTIQRTEQRDSAMYRCASSLADRVGEQYFGPGTRLTVT.

This clonotype was counted a few times. This chain connects TRBV3-1 to TRBJ1-1; the D is unclear. The length of the CDR3 is 13 residues. Germline V gene lookup returns CDR1 LGHDT and CDR2 YNNKEL (reference sequence). The V and J ends lost 4 bases and 7 bases respectively, with 13 bases between them. CDR3 in amino acids: CASSPDAVSEAFF. The CDR3 bases are TGTGCCAGCAGCCCAGACGCTGTCAGTGAAGCTTTCTTT.

This clonotype was counted a few times. The chain combines TRBV20-1 with TRBJ2-1; D may be TRBD1 or TRBD2 (5 bases each). The CDR3 is made up of 13 amino acids. The ends were cut back, 2 bases at V and 13 bases at J, with 18 bases in the middle. Germline V lookup: CDR1 DFQATT, CDR2 SNEGSKA (reference sequence). The CDR3 sequence is CSARTPGTFLQFF. The CDR3 DNA follows: TGCAGTGCTAGAACCCCGGGGACGTTCTTACAGTTCTTC.

In this sample, this clonotype turned up a few times. J is TRBJ2-5 and V is TRBV7-2, with a weak D call TRBD1 (6 bases). Trimming left V 6 bases short and J 5 bases short, with 19 bases between. The CDR3 spans 15 residues. From germline, CDR1 is SGHTA and CDR2 FQGNSA. The CDR3 protein is CASRLRGLGLETQYF. The CDR3 DNA sequence: TGTGCCAGCAGATTAAGGGGGTTGGGTTTGGAGACCCAGTACTTC.

The chain is built from TRBV4-2 and TRBJ1-2; D is perhaps TRBD1 (5 bases). V dropped 1 base and J dropped 3 bases, with 21 bases sitting between them. CDR3 length equals 18 residues. The V gene's germline CDR1 is LGHNA and CDR2 YNFKEQ. The CDR3 reads CASSQVRVEAGPDYGYTF. The CDR3 bases are TGTGCCAGCAGCCAAGTAAGGGTCGAAGCAGGGCCGGACTATGGCTACACCTTC.

This chain joins TRBV18 and TRBJ2-7, with 7 bases that match TRBD2. The CDR3 length is 14 residues. The V and J ends lost 5 bases and 4 bases, in that order; junction bases with no gene match: 8. The V gene's germline CDR1 is KGHSH and CDR2 LQKENI. The CDR3 DNA reads TGTGCCAGCTCAGCGGGAGAGAGATTGTACGAGCAGTACTTC. Translation gives CASSAGERLYEQYF.

The chain links TRBV7-9 to TRBJ1-1, with 7 bases fitting TRBD1. Looked up from germline, CDR1 is SEHNR and CDR2 is FQNEAQ (reference sequence). This CDR3 contains 15 residues. Trimming removed 4 bases from V and 5 bases from J; junction bases left unmatched: 10. The CDR3 loop reads CASSSFQGGRTEAFF. CDR3 DNA: TGTGCCAGCAGCTCCTTCCAGGGGGGCAGGACTGAAGCTTTCTTT.

This rearrangement joins TRBV15 to TRBJ2-2; D might be TRBD1 (6 bases). This CDR3 comprises 14 residues. The V end lost 3 bases, the J end lost 5 bases, and 10 bases lay between the germline ends. The V gene's germline CDR1 is LNHNV and CDR2 YYDKDF (reference sequence). The CDR3 nucleotides are TGTGCCACCAGCAGGGGCAGGGGAACCGGGGAGCTGTTTTTT. This gives the protein CATSRGRGTGELFF.

The table lists this clonotype with a few counts. The chain is built from TRBV10-3 and TRBJ2-7, with a possible D match to TRBD1 (6 bases). From germline, CDR1 is ENHRY and CDR2 SYGVKD. The CDR3 spans 13 residues. Trimming took off 7 bases at V and 4 bases at J, with 14 bases between the two ends. The CDR3, as DNA: TGTGCCATCACCCCGAACGACAGGTACGAGCAGTACTTC. Protein sequence: CAITPNDRYEQYF.